These 32 T cell receptor beta chains came from one sample sequenced in a study of blood T cell repertoires in COVID-19. TCRdb keeps only in-frame clones here, not all; method: immunoSEQ multiplex PCR. The data hold about 250,000 clones, with under 90% observed a single time. Sequencing was performed on PBMCs or T cells enriched from blood (not recorded which). The receptors originated from a man in his late teens or twenties who had recovered from COVID-19.

The chain employs TRBV5-1 and TRBJ2-1, with 14 bases fitting TRBD2. The CDR3 is made up of 15 amino acids. J lost 9 bases, V lost 4 bases, and 6 bases had no gene match. The V gene's germline CDR1 is SGHRS and CDR2 YFSETQ. Written as DNA, the CDR3 is TGCGCCAGCAGCCCGGGACTAGCGGGGGCTACTGAGCAGTTCTTC. Translation gives CASSPGLAGATEQFF.

This sequence joins TRBV6-5 and TRBJ1-5; D unclear. CDR1 and CDR2 from the germline V gene are MNHEY and SVGAGI. V gave up 6 bases and J gave up 2 bases, with 14 bases separating them. The CDR3 sequence is 15 residues long. CDR3 in amino acids: CASRKDLQGNQPQHF. The CDR3 DNA sequence: TGTGCCAGCAGAAAAGACCTGCAGGGCAATCAGCCCCAGCATTTT.

The chain combines TRBV6-5 with TRBJ1-6; D unclear. Germline V gives CDR1 MNHEY, CDR2 SVGAGI. Trimming took off 6 bases at V and 1 base at J, with 10 bases between the two ends. CDR3 size: 15 residues. This CDR3 reads CASSHEESYNSPLHF. The DNA for the CDR3 is TGTGCCAGCAGCCATGAGGAATCCTATAATTCACCCCTCCACTTT.

The J gene is TRBJ1-4, the V gene TRBV5-1; D ambiguous. The V end was cut by 4 bases, the J end by 4 bases, with 8 bases between. In germline, CDR1 is SGHRS, CDR2 YFSETQ. This CDR3 region has 13 residues. In DNA, the CDR3 is TGCGCCAGCAGCAAAAACAGTAATGAAAAACTGTTTTTT. It specifies CASSKNSNEKLFF.

Concerning this clone: Germline and junction disagree at one end, which may indicate a read error. The rearrangement uses TRBV28 and TRBJ2-1; 7 bases agree with TRBD2. Germline-derived CDR1 and CDR2 are MDHEN and SYDVKM. CDR3 length equals 17 residues. The CDR3 loop reads CASSFLRGRDDYYEQFF. The CDR3 DNA reads TGTGCCAGCAGCTTTTTACGAGGGAGGGACGACTACTATGAGCAGTTCTTC.

This clone was observed once. The V gene is TRBV12-3 or TRBV12-4, the J gene TRBJ2-1; D unresolved. This CDR3 has 13 amino acids. V was clipped by 3 bases and J by 1 base, with 4 bases between them. CDR3 in amino acids: CASSFSSYNEQFF. CDR3 in DNA: TGTGCCAGCAGTTTTAGTTCCTACAATGAGCAGTTCTTC.

The V gene is TRBV6-1, the J gene TRBJ1-5, with D unresolved. Deletions cut 4 bases from V and 9 bases from J, with 25 bases between. This CDR3 region has 17 residues. From germline, CDR1 is MNHNS and CDR2 SASEGT. In DNA form, the CDR3 reads TGTGCCAGCAGTGTCTTCTCGGACGGGAGGGATTTTCGGCCCCAGCATTTT. This sequence encodes CASSVFSDGRDFRPQHF.

The chain combines TRBV19 with TRBJ1-1, with 8 bases fitting TRBD1. Unmatched junction bases numbered 7, after V lost 4 bases and J lost 3 bases. The CDR3 has 15 residues. The germline gives CDR1 LNHDA, CDR2 SQIVND (reference sequence). CDR3 DNA sequence: TGTGCCAGTAGTACGGGACAGGCGGCGGACACTGAAGCTTTCTTT. Translating it yields CASSTGQAADTEAFF.

This chain joins TRBV5-1 and TRBJ2-1, with D maybe TRBD2 (6 bases). Germline CDR1 SGHRS, CDR2 YFSETQ. This CDR3 has 17 residues. V lost 0 bases and J 4 bases, leaving 17 bases between the germline ends. In nucleotides, the CDR3 is TGCGCCAGCAGCTTGGCGGTCCCTGCGGGGACGTACAATGAGCAGTTCTTC. It codes for CASSLAVPAGTYNEQFF.

The rearrangement links TRBV5-1 to TRBJ2-5; TRBD1 matches at 8 bases. Trimming at V came to 4 bases and at J to 2 bases, leaving 4 bases not matched to a gene. This CDR3 comprises 14 residues. Germline V gene lookup returns CDR1 SGHRS and CDR2 YFSETQ. CDR3 sequence: CASSADRVQETQYF. In DNA, the CDR3 is TGCGCCAGCAGCGCGGACAGGGTGCAAGAGACCCAGTACTTC.

The V call is TRBV5-1, the J call TRBJ1-1, with D unresolved. CDR1 is SGHRS, CDR2 YFSETQ, per germline. The V end was cut by 2 bases, the J end by 1 base, with 9 bases between. The CDR3 is 14 amino acids. The CDR3 bases are TGCGCCAGCAGCTTACAGTTAAGGAACACTGAAGCTTTCTTT. Its protein product is CASSLQLRNTEAFF.

In this sample, this clone turned up once. The V call is TRBV16, the J call TRBJ1-2, with D perhaps matching TRBD1 (6 bases). The CDR3 loop spans 15 amino acids. Germline values: CDR1 KGHSY, CDR2 FQNENV. Deletions cut 0 bases from V and 7 bases from J, with 15 bases between. CDR3 nucleotides: TGTGCCAGCAGCCAATCTTGGTCAGGGGAAGGTGGCTACACCTTC. Translating it yields CASSQSWSGEGGYTF. Drawing the rest from reference TRBV16 and TRBJ1-2, the complete variable domain is GEEVAQTPKHLVRGEGQKAKLYCAPIKGHSYVFWYQQVLKNEFKFLISFQNENVFDETGMPKERFSAKCLPNSPCSLEIQATKLEDSAVYFCASSQSWSGEGGYTFGSGTRLTVV.

The chain combines TRBV5-5 with TRBJ1-1; 7 nucleotides match TRBD1. This CDR3 has 15 amino acids. J was trimmed by 3 bases and V by 3 bases; bases with no gene match: 8. Germline V gene data show CDR1 as SGHKS and CDR2 as YYEKEE (reference sequence). The CDR3 DNA sequence: TGTGCCAGCAGCTCAACAGGGGTTGTGGACACTGAAGCTTTCTTT. Amino acids: CASSSTGVVDTEAFF.

The rearrangement links TRBV18 to TRBJ1-5; D possibly corresponds to TRBD1 (5 bases). V was pared by 4 bases and J by 4 bases, with 8 bases between. The V gene's germline CDR1 is KGHSH and CDR2 LQKENI. The CDR3 is 13 amino acids. CDR3: CASSLSGNQPQHF. CDR3 in DNA: TGTGCCAGCTCACTTTCAGGGAATCAGCCCCAGCATTTT.

The V call is TRBV20-1, the J call TRBJ2-5, with a possible D match to TRBD2 (5 bases). V dropped 7 bases and J dropped 5 bases, with 8 bases sitting between them. The CDR3 is 10 amino acids. Germline lookup yields CDR1 DFQATT and CDR2 SNEGSKA (reference sequence). As DNA, the CDR3 is TGCAGTGTGGGAGATGAGACCCAGTACTTC. This encodes CSVGDETQYF.

The rearrangement uses TRBV6-5 and TRBJ2-7; 8 nucleotides align to TRBD1. CDR1 is MNHEY, CDR2 SVGAGI, per germline. V gave up 2 bases and J gave up 3 bases; unmatched junction bases: 6. CDR3 length: 15 residues. In DNA form, the CDR3 reads TGTGCCAGCAGTTACGAAGGGACAGGTAACTACGAGCAGTACTTC. Protein product: CASSYEGTGNYEQYF.

This clone came up once. The chain recombines TRBV18 with TRBJ2-2, with 11 bases fitting TRBD2. This CDR3 has 14 amino acids. Germline values: CDR1 KGHSH, CDR2 LQKENI. V was clipped by 8 bases and J by 5 bases; unmatched bases: 4. Written as DNA, the CDR3 is TGTGCCAGCGCACGGACTAGCGGGACCGGGGAGCTGTTTTTT. It is translated as CASARTSGTGELFF. Supplemented by reference TRBV18 and TRBJ2-2, the full variable domain reads NAGVMQNPRHLVRRRGQEARLRCSPMKGHSHVYWYRQLPEEGLKFMVYLQKENIIDESGMPKERFSAEFPKEGPSILRIQQVVRGDSAAYFCASARTSGTGELFFGEGSRLTVL.

V and J are TRBV28 and TRBJ2-7; a possible D gene is TRBD2 (5 bases). Germline loops: CDR1 MDHEN, CDR2 SYDVKM. CDR3 length: 12 residues. Trimming pared 5 bases from V and 4 bases from J, leaving 9 bases between. CDR3 in amino acids: CASSPRGYEQYF. In DNA form, the CDR3 reads TGTGCCAGCAGTCCCCGGGGATACGAGCAGTACTTC. The full variable domain, its missing parts supplied by reference TRBV28 and TRBJ2-7, is DVKVTQSSRYLVKRTGEKVFLECVQDMDHENMFWYRQDPGLGLRLIYFSYDVKMKEKGDIPEGYSVSREKKERFSLILESASTNQTSMYLCASSPRGYEQYFGPGTRLTVT.

V gene TRBV9 combines with J gene TRBJ2-3, with 9 bases matching TRBD2. V shed 3 bases, J shed 5 bases, and the junction held 13 bases outside the gene matches. Germline V gene lookup returns CDR1 SGDLS and CDR2 YYNGEE. This CDR3 spans 17 amino acids. The CDR3 sequence is CASSATPAGGPRDTQYF. CDR3 DNA sequence: TGTGCCAGCAGCGCGACTCCGGCGGGGGGGCCGAGAGATACGCAGTATTTT.

The chain joins TRBV7-8 to TRBJ2-1; 13 bases map to TRBD2. Germline V gene data show CDR1 as SGHVS and CDR2 as FQNEAQ. V lost 5 bases, J lost 9 bases, and 16 bases stayed unmatched. This CDR3 spans 18 amino acids. Written as DNA, the CDR3 is TGTGCCAGCAGCCCTCAAATACTAGCGGGGGGGCTCGGCGGTGAGCAGTTCTTC. Translation gives CASSPQILAGGLGGEQFF.

This clone was picked up one time. This chain connects TRBV4-1 to TRBJ1-6; TRBD1 agrees at 11 bases. This CDR3 has 18 amino acids. Germline CDR1 MGHRA, CDR2 YSYEKL. Trimming at V came to 6 bases and at J to 5 bases, leaving 12 bases not matched to a gene. The CDR3 DNA reads TGCGCCAGCAGGAACACCGGGACAGGGGGTTCGGATAATTCACCCCTCCACTTT. The encoded protein is CASRNTGTGGSDNSPLHF.

V and J are TRBV28 and TRBJ2-1; 12 bases line up with TRBD2. CDR3 length: 17 residues. The germline V gene has CDR1 MDHEN and CDR2 SYDVKM. After removal of 4 bases from V and 3 bases from J, the junction contained 7 bases not matched to a gene. The CDR3 loop is CASSSGRLAGVYNEQFF. In nucleotides, the CDR3 is TGTGCCAGCAGTTCTGGTAGACTAGCGGGAGTCTACAATGAGCAGTTCTTC.

This clone has just one count. The chain links TRBV4-2 to TRBJ2-7; D may be TRBD1 (6 bases). Germline V gives CDR1 LGHNA, CDR2 YNFKEQ. The CDR3 totals 14 residues. V lost 2 bases to trimming and J lost 5 bases, with 13 bases between them. In DNA form, the CDR3 reads TGTGCCAGCAGCCAAACGGACAGAATAAACGAGCAGTACTTC. Protein: CASSQTDRINEQYF.

This clone was detected only once. The V and J genes are TRBV7-9 and TRBJ1-4; the D gene is possibly TRBD1 (6 bases). The CDR3 extends over 16 amino acids. The V and J ends lost 4 bases and 4 bases respectively, with 16 bases between them. Per the germline V gene, CDR1 is SEHNR and CDR2 is FQNEAQ (reference sequence). This CDR3 is CASSSAQGHLNEKLFF. In DNA form, the CDR3 reads TGTGCCAGCAGCTCCGCCCAGGGACACCTTAATGAAAAACTGTTTTTT.

V usage is TRBV9 and J usage is TRBJ1-2; the D is unclear. The CDR3 extends over 15 amino acids. CDR1 and CDR2 from the germline V gene are SGDLS and YYNGEE. V dropped 0 bases and J dropped 4 bases, with 13 bases sitting between them. The CDR3 DNA reads as TGTGCCAGCAGCGTAGGGACTTATTGGGGCTATGGCTACACCTTC. Translated: CASSVGTYWGYGYTF.

J is TRBJ2-3 and V is TRBV19; TRBD2 is a possible D gene (6 bases). Germline CDR1 and CDR2: LNHDA and SQIVND (reference sequence). CDR3 length: 15 residues. The V end was cut by 5 bases, the J end by 0 bases, with 12 bases between. Here the CDR3 DNA reads TGTGCCAGTAGTTCACCTAGCGTTAGCACAGATACGCAGTATTTT. Its translation is CASSSPSVSTDTQYF.

The CDR3 loop reads CASSKGTGRQNTEAFF. The CDR3 region has the DNA TGTGCCAGCAGCAAAGGGACAGGGCGTCAGAACACTGAAGCTTTCTTT. The V call is TRBV21-1, the J call TRBJ1-1; the table calls TRBD1, which could not be checked here. TRBV21-1 is deemed a pseudogene. The CDR3 totals 16 residues.

This rearrangement joins TRBV7-9 to TRBJ2-5; D is possibly TRBD2 (6 bases). The germline CDR1 and CDR2 sequences are SEHNR and FQNEAQ (reference sequence). The CDR3 is 15 residues long. Trimming removed 0 bases from V and 3 bases from J, with 11 bases in between. This CDR3 reads CASSLAGRGKETQYF. CDR3 coding DNA: TGTGCCAGCAGCTTAGCAGGGCGGGGAAAAGAGACCCAGTACTTC.

The genes are TRBV29-1 and TRBJ1-1; 7 bases are a match to TRBD1. Germline V CDR1 and CDR2: SQVTM, ANQGSEA. The V and J ends lost 7 bases and 4 bases, in that order; junction bases with no gene match: 9. This CDR3 region has 13 residues. The DNA for the CDR3 is TGCAGCGCCTACTCGGCAGGGGGCACTGAAGCTTTCTTT. This encodes CSAYSAGGTEAFF.

The V and J genes are TRBV19 and TRBJ2-7; possibly TRBD1 for D (5 bases). V was trimmed by 5 bases and J by 3 bases, leaving 11 bases between them. CDR3 length: 13 residues. Germline CDR1 reads LNHDA; CDR2 reads SQIVND (reference sequence). The CDR3 DNA sequence: TGTGCCAGTAGTCCGCAGGGCTACTACGAGCAGTACTTC. The encoded protein is CASSPQGYYEQYF.

The rearrangement joins TRBV10-3 to TRBJ1-1; 9 bases agree with TRBD1. CDR1 and CDR2 (germline): ENHRY, SYGVKD. The CDR3 runs 15 residues. Trimming took 3 bases from V and 6 from J; bases not matched to a gene: 8. The CDR3 DNA follows: TGTGCCATCAGTGACGGACAGGGGAGGGTTCCTGAAGCTTTCTTT. Encoded protein: CAISDGQGRVPEAFF.

CDR3 sequence reads: CASNPGTVYNEQFF. CDR3 nucleotides: TGTGCCAGTAACCCCGGGACAGTCTACAATGAGCAGTTCTTC. This chain uses TRBV19 with TRBJ2-1, with 7 nucleotides matching TRBD1. V lost 7 bases and J lost 3; bases outside the gene matches: 6. The CDR3 loop spans 14 amino acids. CDR1 is LNHDA, CDR2 SQIVND, per germline (reference sequence).